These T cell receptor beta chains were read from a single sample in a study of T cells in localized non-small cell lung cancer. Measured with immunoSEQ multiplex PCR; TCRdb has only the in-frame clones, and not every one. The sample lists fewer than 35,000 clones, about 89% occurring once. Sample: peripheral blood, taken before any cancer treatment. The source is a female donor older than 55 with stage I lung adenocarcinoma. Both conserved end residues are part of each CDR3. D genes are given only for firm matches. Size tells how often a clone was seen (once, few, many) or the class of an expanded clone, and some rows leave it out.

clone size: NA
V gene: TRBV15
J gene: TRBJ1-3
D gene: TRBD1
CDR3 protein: CATSGHWTGAGNTIYF
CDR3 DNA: TGTGCCACCAGCGGACACTGGACAGGGGCTGGAAACACCATATATTTT

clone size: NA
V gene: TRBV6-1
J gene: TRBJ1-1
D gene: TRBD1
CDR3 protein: CASSEFRGGAGATEAFF
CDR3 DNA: TGTGCCAGCAGTGAGTTCAGGGGGGGGGCAGGTGCCACTGAAGCTTTCTTT

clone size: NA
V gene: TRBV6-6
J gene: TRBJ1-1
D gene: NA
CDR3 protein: CASSYSSGGEAFF
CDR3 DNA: TGTGCCAGCAGTTACTCGAGCGGGGGGGAGGCTTTCTTT

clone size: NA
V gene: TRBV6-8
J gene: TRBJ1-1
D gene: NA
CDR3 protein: CASTAEAFF
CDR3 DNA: TGTGCCAGCACAGCTGAAGCTTTCTTT

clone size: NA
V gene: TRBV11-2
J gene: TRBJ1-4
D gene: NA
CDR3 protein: CASSLVLGAREKLFF
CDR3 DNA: TGTGCCAGCAGCTTGGTACTGGGGGCGCGGGAAAAACTGTTTTTT

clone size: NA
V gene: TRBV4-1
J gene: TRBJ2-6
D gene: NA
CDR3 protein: CASSQDHSSGANVLTF
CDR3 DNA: TGCGCCAGCAGCCAAGATCACAGCTCTGGGGCCAACGTCCTGACTTTC

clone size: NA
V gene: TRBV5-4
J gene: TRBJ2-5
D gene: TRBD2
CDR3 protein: CASSYGLATLSRETQYF
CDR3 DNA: TGTGCCAGCAGCTACGGACTAGCGACCCTCAGCCGGGAGACCCAGTACTTC

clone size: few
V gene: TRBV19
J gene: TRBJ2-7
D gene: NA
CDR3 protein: CASGARGTREQYF
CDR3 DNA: TGTGCCAGTGGGGCTAGGGGGACCCGCGAGCAGTACTTC

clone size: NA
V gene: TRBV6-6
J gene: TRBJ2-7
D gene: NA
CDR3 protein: CASRALSGRSYEQYF
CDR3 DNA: TGTGCCAGCAGAGCACTTAGCGGACGCTCCTACGAGCAGTACTTC

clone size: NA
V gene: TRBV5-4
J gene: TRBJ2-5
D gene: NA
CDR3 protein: CASSPKIEPETQYF
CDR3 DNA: TGTGCCAGCAGCCCAAAGATCGAACCGGAGACCCAGTACTTC

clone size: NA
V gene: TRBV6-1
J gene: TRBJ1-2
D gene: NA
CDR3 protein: CASSVDVYYGYTF
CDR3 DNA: TGTGCCAGCAGTGTTGACGTATACTATGGCTACACCTTC

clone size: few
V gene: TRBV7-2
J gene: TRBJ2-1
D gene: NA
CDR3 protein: CASRRQPSYNEQFF
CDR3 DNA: TGTGCCAGCAGACGACAGCCCTCCTACAATGAGCAGTTCTTC

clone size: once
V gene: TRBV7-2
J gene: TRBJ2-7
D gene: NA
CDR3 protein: CASSLKAYEQYF
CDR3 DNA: TGTGCCAGCAGCCTTAAAGCCTACGAGCAGTACTTC

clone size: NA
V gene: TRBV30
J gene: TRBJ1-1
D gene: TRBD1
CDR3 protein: CAWRGRGRTEAFF
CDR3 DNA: TGTGCCTGGAGGGGCAGGGGGCGGACTGAAGCTTTCTTT

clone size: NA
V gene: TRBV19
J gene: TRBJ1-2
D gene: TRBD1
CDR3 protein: CASTLRDRANYGYTF
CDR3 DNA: TGTGCCAGTACCCTAAGGGACAGGGCCAACTATGGCTACACCTTC

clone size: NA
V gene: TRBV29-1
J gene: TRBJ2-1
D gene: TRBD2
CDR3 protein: CSVEAGSGRYNEQFF
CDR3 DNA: TGCAGCGTTGAAGCTGGTAGCGGGAGATACAATGAGCAGTTCTTC

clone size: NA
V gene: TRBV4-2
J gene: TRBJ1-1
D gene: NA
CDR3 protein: CASSQVPLTTEAFF
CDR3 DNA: TGTGCCAGCAGCCAAGTGCCCTTGACCACTGAAGCTTTCTTT

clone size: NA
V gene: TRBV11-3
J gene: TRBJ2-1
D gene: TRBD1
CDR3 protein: CASSHGTDEQFF
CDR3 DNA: TGTGCCAGCAGCCACGGGACAGATGAGCAGTTCTTC

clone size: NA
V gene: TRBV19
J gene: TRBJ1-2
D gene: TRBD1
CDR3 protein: CASSTSNRGRLGYTF
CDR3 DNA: TGTGCCAGTAGTACCTCCAACAGGGGAAGGCTTGGCTACACCTTC

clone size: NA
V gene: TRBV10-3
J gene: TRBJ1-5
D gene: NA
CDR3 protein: CAISESTREPQHF
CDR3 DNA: TGTGCCATCAGTGAGTCGACCCGTGAGCCCCAGCATTTT

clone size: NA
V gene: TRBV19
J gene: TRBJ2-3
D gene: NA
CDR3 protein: CASSKGVQGATDTQYF
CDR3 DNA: TGTGCCAGTAGTAAGGGAGTACAGGGAGCCACAGATACGCAGTATTTT

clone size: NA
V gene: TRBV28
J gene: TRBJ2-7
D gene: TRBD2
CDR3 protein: CASRPGGSFGYEQYF
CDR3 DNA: TGTGCCAGCAGGCCCGGGGGGAGTTTTGGCTACGAGCAGTACTTC

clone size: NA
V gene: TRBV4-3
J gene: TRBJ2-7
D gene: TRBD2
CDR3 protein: CASSQDPQAGVLKQYF
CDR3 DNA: TGCGCCAGCAGCCAAGATCCCCAGGCGGGAGTCTTGAAGCAGTACTTC

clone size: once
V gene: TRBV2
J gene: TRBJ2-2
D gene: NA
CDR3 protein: CASRDFSNTGELFF
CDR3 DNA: TGTGCCAGCAGGGACTTCTCGAACACCGGGGAGCTGTTTTTT

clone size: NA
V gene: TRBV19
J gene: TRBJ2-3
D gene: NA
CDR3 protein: CASSIGGNSGTDTQYF
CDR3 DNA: TGTGCCAGTAGTATTGGTGGGAACTCTGGCACAGATACGCAGTATTTT

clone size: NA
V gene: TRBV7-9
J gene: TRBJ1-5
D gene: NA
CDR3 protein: CASSLGTANQPQHF
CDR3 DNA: TGTGCCAGCAGTTTAGGGACTGCCAATCAGCCCCAGCATTTT

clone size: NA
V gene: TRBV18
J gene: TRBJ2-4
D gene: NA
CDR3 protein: CASSPGRAKNIQYF
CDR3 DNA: TGTGCCAGCTCCCCAGGGCGAGCCAAAAACATTCAGTACTTC

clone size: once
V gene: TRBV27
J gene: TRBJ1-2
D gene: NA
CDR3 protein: CASTKMGGNYGYTF
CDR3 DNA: TGTGCCAGCACCAAAATGGGTGGTAACTATGGCTACACCTTC

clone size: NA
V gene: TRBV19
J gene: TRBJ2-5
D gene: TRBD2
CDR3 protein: CASSKGLAEWETQYF
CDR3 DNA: TGTGCCAGTAGTAAGGGACTAGCGGAATGGGAGACCCAGTACTTC

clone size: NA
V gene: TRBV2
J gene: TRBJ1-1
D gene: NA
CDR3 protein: CASSVVGKRTEAFF
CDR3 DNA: TGTGCCAGCAGTGTGGTGGGGAAGAGGACTGAAGCTTTCTTT

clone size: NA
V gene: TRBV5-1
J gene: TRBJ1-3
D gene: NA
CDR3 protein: CASSLGQQSGNTIYF
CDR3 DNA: TGCGCCAGCAGCTTGGGACAGCAGTCTGGAAACACCATATATTTT

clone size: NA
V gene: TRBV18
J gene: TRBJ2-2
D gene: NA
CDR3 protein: CASSPRRQTRGTGELFF
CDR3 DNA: TGTGCCAGCTCACCACGGAGACAGACGCGAGGCACCGGGGAGCTGTTTTTT

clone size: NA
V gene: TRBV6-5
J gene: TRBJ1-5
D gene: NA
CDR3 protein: CASSPEGVRNQPQHF
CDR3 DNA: TGTGCCAGCAGTCCGGAGGGGGTACGGAATCAGCCCCAGCATTTT

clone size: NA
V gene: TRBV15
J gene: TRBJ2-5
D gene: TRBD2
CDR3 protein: CATSSSYSGDGETQYF
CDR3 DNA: TGTGCCACCAGCAGTTCCTATAGCGGGGACGGGGAGACCCAGTACTTC

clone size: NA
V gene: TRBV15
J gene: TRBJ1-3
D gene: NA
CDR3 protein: CATKEGTSGNTIYF
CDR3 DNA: TGTGCCACCAAGGAGGGGACCTCTGGAAACACCATATATTTT

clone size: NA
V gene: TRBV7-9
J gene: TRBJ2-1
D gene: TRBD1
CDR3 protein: CASSLYRLVRTGGSNEQFF
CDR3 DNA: TGTGCCAGCAGTCTTTACCGGTTGGTTCGGACAGGGGGTTCCAATGAGCAGTTCTTC

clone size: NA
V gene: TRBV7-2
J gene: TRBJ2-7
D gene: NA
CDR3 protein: CASSLDQGYEQYF
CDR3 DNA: TGTGCCAGCAGCTTAGACCAGGGCTACGAGCAGTACTTC

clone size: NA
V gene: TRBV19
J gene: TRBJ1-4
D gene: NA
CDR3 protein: CASSKRSGAGDEKLFF
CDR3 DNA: TGTGCCAGTAGTAAGAGGTCGGGGGCTGGGGATGAAAAACTGTTTTTT

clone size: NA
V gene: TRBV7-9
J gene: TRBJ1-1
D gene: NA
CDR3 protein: CASSLEQSIAFF
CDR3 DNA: TGTGCCAGCAGCTTAGAACAGTCAATAGCTTTCTTT

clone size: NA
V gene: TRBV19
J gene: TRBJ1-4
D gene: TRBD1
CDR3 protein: CASNPGQGGEKLFF
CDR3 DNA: TGTGCCAGTAATCCGGGACAGGGTGGTGAAAAACTGTTTTTT

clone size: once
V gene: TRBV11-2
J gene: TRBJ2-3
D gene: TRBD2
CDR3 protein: CASSLRRLAGADTQYF
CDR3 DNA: TGTGCCAGCAGCTTACGAAGGCTAGCGGGAGCAGATACGCAGTATTTT

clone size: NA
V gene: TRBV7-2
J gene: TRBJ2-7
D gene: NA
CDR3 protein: CASSRGGSYEQYF
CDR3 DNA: TGTGCCAGCAGCAGAGGGGGTAGCTACGAGCAGTACTTC

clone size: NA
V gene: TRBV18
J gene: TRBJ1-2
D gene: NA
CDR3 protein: CASSPQQGPQDYGYTF
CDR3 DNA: TGTGCCAGCTCCCCCCAACAGGGCCCCCAGGACTATGGCTACACCTTC

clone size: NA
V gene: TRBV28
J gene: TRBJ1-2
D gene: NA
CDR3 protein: CASISDSAYGYTF
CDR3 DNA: TGTGCCAGCATATCCGACAGCGCCTATGGCTACACCTTC

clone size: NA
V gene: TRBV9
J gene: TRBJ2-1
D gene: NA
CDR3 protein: CASSVTVGGEQFF
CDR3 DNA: TGTGCCAGCAGCGTTACAGTGGGGGGTGAGCAGTTCTTC

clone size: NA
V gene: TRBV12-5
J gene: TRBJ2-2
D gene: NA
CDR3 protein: CASERVGGTGELFF
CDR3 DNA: TGTGCTAGTGAGAGGGTGGGGGGCACCGGGGAGCTGTTTTTT

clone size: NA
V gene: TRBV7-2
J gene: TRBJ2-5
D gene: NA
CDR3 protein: CASSSGSPQETQYF
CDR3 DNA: TGTGCCAGCAGCTCGGGTTCCCCCCAAGAGACCCAGTACTTC